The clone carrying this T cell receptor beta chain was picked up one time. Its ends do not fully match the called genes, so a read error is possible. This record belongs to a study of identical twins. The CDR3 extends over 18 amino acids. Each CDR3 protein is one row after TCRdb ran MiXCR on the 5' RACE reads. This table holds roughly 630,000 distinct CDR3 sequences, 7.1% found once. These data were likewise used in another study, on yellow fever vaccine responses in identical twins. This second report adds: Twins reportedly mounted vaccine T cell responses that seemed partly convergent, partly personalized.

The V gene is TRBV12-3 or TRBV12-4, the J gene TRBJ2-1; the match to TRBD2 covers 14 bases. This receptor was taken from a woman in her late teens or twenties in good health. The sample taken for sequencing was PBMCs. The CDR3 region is CACSLIWGLAGDANEQFF. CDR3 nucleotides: TGTGCCTGCAGTTTAATATGGGGACTAGCGGGAGATGCCAATGAGCAGTTCTTC.